This T cell receptor beta chain is from a study of immune evolution from preneoplasia to lung adenocarcinoma. This CDR3 contains 13 residues. Trimming removed 6 bases from V and 7 bases from J; junction bases left unmatched: 8. Germline CDR1 LNHDA, CDR2 SQIVND (reference sequence). Patients had resection in Japan or China between the mid-2010s and the late 2010s. The repertoire was sequenced with immunoSEQ multiplex PCR; TCRdb's copy has only in-frame clones and lacks some. The sample lists 6,600 or so clones, over 75% occurring once. The sequence was collected from a person aged 55-85 years with lung adenocarcinoma. The material sequenced was FFPE lung adenocarcinoma in situ tissue. The V and J genes are TRBV19 and TRBJ1-1; 7 nucleotides align to TRBD1. The CDR3 loop reads CASSIIGTDEAFF. The CDR3 bases are TGTGCCAGTAGCATAATTGGGACAGATGAAGCTTTCTTT.